Below, 24 T cell receptor beta chains from the same sample are listed, as sequenced in a study of cytomegalovirus exposure and HLA in healthy donors. Use of 60 Vbeta and 13 Jbeta primers characterized the PCR. Assay: immunoSEQ multiplex PCR; the TCRdb copy retains only in-frame clones and omits some. The table has roughly 100,000 clones, roughly 80% seen once. The sequencing sample was made of PBMCs. The receptor set was obtained from a man aged 50-60 years in good health and CMV-seropositive.

The chain carries TRBV29-1 and TRBJ2-1, with 12 bases that match TRBD2. Looked up from germline, CDR1 is SQVTM and CDR2 is ANQGSEA. The CDR3 contains 17 residues. With 7 bases clipped from V and 6 bases from J, the junction kept 16 bases outside the gene matches. As DNA, the CDR3 is TGCAGCGGACTAGCGGGAGCCACGATCGAGGCCTCCAATGAGCAGTTCTTC. Its protein is CSGLAGATIEASNEQFF.

The V and J genes are TRBV6-1 and TRBJ2-5, with D possibly being TRBD2 (6 bases). Trimming shortened V by 2 bases and J by 2 bases, and 12 bases separated the two germline ends. The germline CDR1 and CDR2 sequences are MNHNS and SASEGT. This CDR3 contains 15 residues. The CDR3 DNA is TGTGCCAGCAGTGAACATGGGACTGTTCAAGAGACCCAGTACTTC. Amino acid sequence: CASSEHGTVQETQYF.

The chain carries TRBV4-2 and TRBJ2-1, with D possibly matching TRBD1 (5 bases). The V and J ends lost 4 bases and 10 bases respectively, with 11 bases between them. The CDR3 has 12 residues. CDR1 is LGHNA and CDR2 is YNFKEQ in the germline V gene. CDR3 loop: CASSLPDSEQFF. DNA of the CDR3: TGTGCCAGCAGCCTCCCAGACAGCGAGCAGTTCTTC.

In its sample, this clone was seen a few times. The J gene is TRBJ2-7, the V gene TRBV7-9; TRBD2 matches 7 bases. Looked up from germline, CDR1 is SEHNR and CDR2 is FQNEAQ (reference sequence). The CDR3 covers 14 residues. Germline trimming cut 4 bases from V and 6 bases from J; bases unmatched to any gene: 9. Written as DNA, the CDR3 is TGTGCCAGCAGCTCCCTTGGTTCGGGGGGCGAGCAGTACTTC. Protein sequence: CASSSLGSGGEQYF.

The J gene is TRBJ2-5, the V gene TRBV6-1; weak D call: TRBD1 (6 bases). Trimming took 2 bases from V and 5 from J, leaving 15 bases between them. Germline assignment: CDR1 MNHNS and CDR2 SASEGT. This CDR3 is built from 15 residues. The CDR3: CASSEQTGSGETQYF. The CDR3 DNA is TGTGCCAGCAGTGAACAAACAGGGTCGGGGGAGACCCAGTACTTC.

V is TRBV27 and J is TRBJ2-3, with D uncertain. CDR3 size: 13 residues. Trimming cost V 6 bases and J 4 bases, with 11 bases left between them. CDR1 MNHEY and CDR2 SMNVEV come from the germline V gene (reference sequence). In DNA, the CDR3 is TGTGCCAGCAGCACCTACTTGTCAGATACGCAGTATTTT. It codes for CASSTYLSDTQYF.

The chain carries TRBV10-3 and TRBJ2-1, with 8 bases lining up with TRBD2. The CDR3 contains 15 residues. Germline values: CDR1 ENHRY, CDR2 SYGVKD. V trimming: 5 bases; J trimming: 7 bases; junction bases outside the gene matches: 10. CDR3 protein: CAISLSGGGWNEQFF. The CDR3 DNA reads TGTGCCATCAGTCTCTCGGGAGGGGGGTGGAATGAGCAGTTCTTC.

This chain links TRBV11-1 with TRBJ2-2; 9 bases map to TRBD1. CDR1 and CDR2 (germline): SGHAT, FQDESV (reference sequence). V lost 5 bases and J lost 5; bases outside the gene matches: 6. This CDR3 has 15 amino acids. CDR3: CASSPSTGGTGELFF. The CDR3 nucleotides are TGTGCCAGCAGCCCGTCGACAGGGGGAACCGGGGAGCTGTTTTTT.

This chain joins TRBV11-1 and TRBJ2-1; 12 bases line up with TRBD1. The ends lost 3 bases at V and 8 bases at J; junction bases unmatched: 8. This CDR3 spans 16 amino acids. Per the germline V gene, CDR1 is SGHAT and CDR2 is FQDESV (reference sequence). The CDR3 is CASSFSGTGGFHEQFF. CDR3 nucleotide sequence: TGTGCCAGCAGCTTTTCCGGGACAGGGGGCTTTCATGAGCAGTTCTTC.

J is TRBJ2-2 and V is TRBV28, with 8 bases lining up with TRBD1. Germline CDR1 is MDHEN and CDR2 is SYDVKM. The CDR3 extends over 15 amino acids. The V gene end was trimmed by 5 bases and the J gene end by 4 bases; junction bases not matched to a gene: 6. In nucleotides, the CDR3 is TGTGCCAGCAGTCGCGACAGGGGAGCCACCGGGGAGCTGTTTTTT. Translated, it gives CASSRDRGATGELFF.

The rearrangement joins TRBV7-8 to TRBJ2-1, with TRBD1 matching over 8 bases. The germline V gene has CDR1 SGHVS and CDR2 FQNEAQ. The CDR3 has 14 amino acids. Trimming removed 6 bases from V and 1 base from J; junction bases left unmatched: 2. The CDR3 reads CASSRTGSYNEQFF. CDR3 bases: TGTGCCAGCAGTAGGACAGGGTCCTACAATGAGCAGTTCTTC. Looking up the rest from reference TRBV7-8 and TRBJ2-1 gives the full variable domain: GAGVSQSPRYKVAKRGQDVALRCDPISGHVSLFWYQQALGQGPEFLTYFQNEAQLDKSGLPSDRFFAERPEGSVSTLKIQRTQQEDSAVYLCASSRTGSYNEQFFGPGTRLTVL.

The chain combines TRBV6-5 with TRBJ1-5; D unclear. With 6 bases removed from V and 0 bases from J, the gap between germline ends came to 12 bases. Per the germline V gene, CDR1 is MNHEY and CDR2 is SVGAGI. CDR3 size: 15 residues. The CDR3 coding sequence is TGTGCCAGCAGGGTACGGGAGTATAGCAATCAGCCCCAGCATTTT. Amino acids: CASRVREYSNQPQHF.

The CDR3 here is CASSEQGAWTEAFF. The CDR3 region has the DNA TGTGCCAGCAGCGAACAGGGGGCATGGACTGAAGCTTTCTTT. This sequence joins TRBV5-6 and TRBJ1-1; 9 nucleotides align to TRBD1. CDR3 length: 14 residues. Germline V gene data show CDR1 as SGHDT and CDR2 as YYEEEE. J was trimmed by 5 bases and V by 4 bases; bases with no gene match: 6.

The CDR3 bases are TGCGCCAGCAGCCGGGGGGAGGGTAGTTTAACAGATACGCAGTATTTT. Translation gives CASSRGEGSLTDTQYF. The chain has TRBV5-1 and TRBJ2-3, with 7 bases matching TRBD2. CDR3 size: 16 residues. CDR1 is SGHRS and CDR2 is YFSETQ in the germline V gene. Germline trimming cut 4 bases from V and 3 bases from J; bases unmatched to any gene: 11.

The chain combines TRBV19 with TRBJ2-2; 7 bases fit TRBD2. The germline V gene has CDR1 LNHDA and CDR2 SQIVND (reference sequence). This CDR3 spans 20 amino acids. Trimming removed 0 bases from V and 0 bases from J; junction bases left unmatched: 13. The CDR3 sequence is CASSIDRVLAVVSNTGELFF. CDR3 sequence (DNA): TGTGCCAGTAGTATAGATCGAGTTCTAGCGGTGGTATCGAACACCGGGGAGCTGTTTTTT.

J is TRBJ1-5 and V is TRBV5-6; 9 positions agree with TRBD1. The trim removed 4 bases at V and 0 bases at J, leaving 14 bases unmatched. The CDR3 spans 19 residues. Germline assignment: CDR1 SGHDT and CDR2 YYEEEE. The CDR3 DNA reads TGTGCCAGCAGCCCCCAGACAGGGGGGGATATTATTAGCAATCAGCCCCAGCATTTT. Encoded protein: CASSPQTGGDIISNQPQHF.

The chain carries TRBV14 and TRBJ2-7; 9 bases align to TRBD2. V shed 4 bases, J shed 0 bases, and the junction held 7 bases outside the gene matches. The length of the CDR3 is 16 residues. Germline V CDR1 and CDR2: SGHDN, FVKESK. The CDR3 protein is CASSPIAGDSSYEQYF. The CDR3 bases are TGTGCCAGCAGCCCAATAGCGGGAGACAGCTCCTACGAGCAGTACTTC. Supplemented by reference TRBV14 and TRBJ2-7, the full variable domain reads EAGVTQFPSHSVIEKGQTVTLRCDPISGHDNLYWYRRVMGKEIKFLLHFVKESKQDESGMPNNRFLAERTGGTYSTLKVQPAELEDSGVYFCASSPIAGDSSYEQYFGPGTRLTVT.

The J gene is TRBJ2-5, the V gene TRBV19; the D gene is possibly TRBD1 (6 bases). V was clipped by 4 bases and J by 5 bases, with 11 bases between them. Germline lookup yields CDR1 LNHDA and CDR2 SQIVND (reference sequence). This CDR3 spans 13 amino acids. The CDR3 DNA is TGTGCCAGTAGTAGGGCAGGGGACGAGACCCAGTACTTC. It codes for CASSRAGDETQYF.

This clone came up a few times. One end of the junction is discordant with germline, which a read error may explain. The chain is built from TRBV7-9 and TRBJ2-3, with D perhaps TRBD2 (5 bases). CDR1 and CDR2 from the germline V gene are SEHNR and FQNEAQ (reference sequence). The CDR3 runs to 12 residues. CDR3 sequence (DNA): TGTTCCAGCAGCTCATTAGCGGATACGCAGTATTTT. Protein: CSSSSLADTQYF.

In the case of this clone: The same CDR3 also results from other DNA sequences found in this sample. The chain recombines TRBV4-3 with TRBJ2-1, with TRBD2 matching over 14 bases. The V and J ends lost 3 bases and 0 bases, in that order; junction bases with no gene match: 1. The CDR3 length is 17 residues. CDR1 and CDR2 from the germline V gene are LGHNA and YSLEER. In DNA form, the CDR3 reads TGCGCCAGCAGCCAGGGGACTAGCGGGAGCTCCTACAATGAGCAGTTCTTC. Its protein product is CASSQGTSGSSYNEQFF.

The chain uses TRBV9 and TRBJ1-6; D gene ambiguous. V lost 3 bases and J lost 13, with 17 bases in between. Germline V gene lookup returns CDR1 SGDLS and CDR2 YYNGEE. This CDR3 is built from 14 residues. The CDR3 here is CASSGGRREAPLHF. In DNA form, the CDR3 reads TGTGCCAGCAGCGGTGGAAGGAGGGAGGCGCCCCTCCACTTT.

The chain uses TRBV4-3 and TRBJ2-1; maybe TRBD2 (6 bases). This CDR3 comprises 16 residues. Germline-derived CDR1 and CDR2 are LGHNA and YSLEER. Trimming took 3 bases from V and 0 from J, leaving 12 bases between them. CDR3 DNA sequence: TGCGCCAGCAGCCAGGAGGGACTGTCCTCCTACAATGAGCAGTTCTTC. This encodes CASSQEGLSSYNEQFF.

The chain couples TRBV7-6 to TRBJ2-7; 7 nucleotides align to TRBD2. The CDR3 has 17 amino acids. J was trimmed by 0 bases and V by 8 bases; bases with no gene match: 16. Germline V gene lookup returns CDR1 SGHVS and CDR2 FNYEAQ. CDR3 sequence reads: CASGSEGTTELSYEQYF. CDR3 DNA: TGTGCCAGCGGATCCGAAGGGACTACAGAACTCTCCTACGAGCAGTACTTC.

This rearrangement joins TRBV7-2 to TRBJ1-1; tentative D call: TRBD1 (5 bases). Germline V CDR1 and CDR2: SGHTA, FQGNSA. CDR3 length equals 15 residues. V lost 1 base and J 1 base, leaving 10 bases between the germline ends. The CDR3: CASSLVGRENTEAFF. The CDR3 coding sequence is TGTGCCAGCAGCTTAGTCGGCAGGGAGAACACTGAAGCTTTCTTT. Combining the CDR3 with reference TRBV7-2 and TRBJ1-1 gives the whole variable domain GAGVSQSPSNKVTEKGKDVELRCDPISGHTALYWYRQSLGQGLEFLIYFQGNSAPDKSGLPSDRFSAERTGGSVSTLTIQRTQQEDSAVYLCASSLVGRENTEAFFGQGTRLTVV.